This is a list of T cell receptor beta chains from one sample in a study of PD-L1 blockade in urothelial cancer. Produced via immunoSEQ multiplex PCR; TCRdb's table is partial and in-frame only. The repertoire holds over 45,000 clones, with more than 70% as singletons. The sequenced sample was PBMCs, obtained around atezolizumab (anti-PD-L1) treatment. The origin of the receptors is a man aged 50-59 years with urothelial cancer. CDR3s include the opening cysteine and the closing phenylalanine or tryptophan. A D gene is named only where the DNA matches it firmly. Clone size is not always given. Where it is, it says once, few, many or a class for expanded clones.

NA	TRBV14	15	TRBJ2-7	once	TGTGCCAGCAGCCAGTTCCGTACAAGCTCCTACGAGCAGTACTTC	CASSQFRTSSYEQYF
NA	TRBV28	15	TRBJ1-5	NA	TGTGCCAGCAGCCCCCGGACTACTTTTAATCAGCCCCAGCATTTT	CASSPRTTFNQPQHF
NA	TRBV28	16	TRBJ2-2	NA	TGTGCCAGCAGTTCAATTGGGACACCCAACACCGGGGAGCTGTTTTTT	CASSSIGTPNTGELFF
TRBD1	TRBV6-1	14	TRBJ2-5	NA	TGTGCCAGCATTTCGACAGGGTTTGGAGAGACCCAGTACTTC	CASISTGFGETQYF
TRBD2	TRBV7-7	15	TRBJ2-3	NA	TGTGCTAGCAGCTCTGCGGGAGGCCTCACAGATACGCAGTATTTT	CASSSAGGLTDTQYF
NA	TRBV6-1	15	TRBJ1-5	NA	TGTGCCAGCAGTGTACAGGGTAAGCTCAATCAGCCCCAGCATTTT	CASSVQGKLNQPQHF
NA	TRBV29-1	14	TRBJ1-1	NA	TGCAGCGTTCCGAAGAGGGGGGGCAACACTGAAGCTTTCTTT	CSVPKRGGNTEAFF
TRBD2	TRBV5-1	15	TRBJ2-5	NA	TGCGCCAGCAGCGCCGGGAGGGGACACGGGGAGACCCAGTACTTC	CASSAGRGHGETQYF
NA	TRBV10-2	14	TRBJ2-3	NA	TGCGCCAGCAAGGCGGAGTGGGTCACAGATACGCAGTATTTT	CASKAEWVTDTQYF
NA	TRBV19	17	TRBJ2-5	NA	TGTGCCAGTAGTATAGATCCCCAAGGCGGGTTTCTTGAGACCCAGTACTTC	CASSIDPQGGFLETQYF
NA	TRBV10-3	12	TRBJ2-7	NA	TGTGCCATCAGTCAACGGTACTACGAGCAGTACTTC	CAISQRYYEQYF
NA	TRBV5-8	16	TRBJ1-6	NA	TGTGCCAGCAGCTTGGCCGGAGGGGACCTCGATTCACCCCTCCACTTT	CASSLAGGDLDSPLHF
TRBD1	TRBV5-1	14	TRBJ1-4	NA	TGCGCCAGCAGCTTGGGACAGGGGAATGAAAAACTGTTTTTT	CASSLGQGNEKLFF
TRBD2	TRBV5-4	13	TRBJ2-7	NA	TGTGCCAGCCGACTAGCGGGAGCCTACGAGCAGTACTTC	CASRLAGAYEQYF
NA	TRBV7-2	15	TRBJ2-7	once	TGTGCCAGCAGCTCTGTCGGTCGCGGGACCCACGAGCAGTACTTC	CASSSVGRGTHEQYF
NA	TRBV28	15	TRBJ1-6	NA	TGTGCCAGCAGTTTTTATCTCTCCGATAATTCACCCCTCCACTTT	CASSFYLSDNSPLHF
TRBD2	TRBV11-3	18	TRBJ2-1	NA	TGTGCCAGCAGCTTAGGGTCGACTAGCGGGAGATCCTACAATGAGCAGTTCTTC	CASSLGSTSGRSYNEQFF
TRBD1	TRBV27	15	TRBJ1-4	NA	TGTGCCAGCAGTTCCCGGACAGGGTTGAGTGAAAAACTGTTTTTT	CASSSRTGLSEKLFF
NA	TRBV9	12	TRBJ1-2	NA	TGTGCCAGCAGCGTAGTCGGGGGTGGCTACACCTTC	CASSVVGGGYTF
TRBD2	TRBV30	17	TRBJ2-7	NA	TGTGCCTGGAGTGTGGTGAGACTAGCGGGAAAGGGGTACGAGCAGTACTTC	CAWSVVRLAGKGYEQYF
NA	TRBV13	15	TRBJ2-2	NA	TGTGCCAGCAGCCCGCGGCGGGCGAACACCGGGGAGCTGTTTTTT	CASSPRRANTGELFF
TRBD2	TRBV7-6	16	TRBJ2-7	NA	TGTGCCAGCAGCTTAGGGGCTAGCGGGAGTATGTACGAGCAGTACTTC	CASSLGASGSMYEQYF
NA	TRBV28	12	TRBJ2-1	NA	TGTGCCAGCAGTTTTCGATTCGGTGAGCAGTTCTTC	CASSFRFGEQFF
TRBD2	TRBV7-8	16	TRBJ2-3	NA	TGTGCCAGCAGCCCTCCGGGACTAGCGAGCACAGATACGCAGTATTTT	CASSPPGLASTDTQYF
NA	TRBV18	13	TRBJ2-7	NA	TGTGCCAGCTCTCTAACTAGCTCCTACGAGCAGTACTTC	CASSLTSSYEQYF
TRBD2	TRBV19	16	TRBJ2-3	NA	TGTGCCAGTAGTCGGACTAGCGGAAGGAGCACAGATACGCAGTATTTT	CASSRTSGRSTDTQYF
NA	TRBV5-1	16	TRBJ2-7	NA	TGCGCCAGCAGCTTGGCCTCAGCGGGTCCCACCTACGAGCAGTACTTC	CASSLASAGPTYEQYF
TRBD1	TRBV5-4	14	TRBJ1-2	NA	TGTGCCAGCAGACGGGACAGGGGTGCCTATGGCTACACCTTC	CASRRDRGAYGYTF
NA	TRBV6-1	13	TRBJ2-7	NA	TGTGCCAGCGTCTCAGGGGTCTCCTACGAGCAGTACTTC	CASVSGVSYEQYF
NA	TRBV6-6	15	TRBJ2-1	NA	TGTGCCAGCAGCCCACGGGACTTCCAATACAATGAGCAGTTCTTC	CASSPRDFQYNEQFF
NA	TRBV5-4	16	TRBJ1-2	NA	TGTGCCAGCAGCTTAGACTGGACAGAAGCTAACTATGGCTACACCTTC	CASSLDWTEANYGYTF
TRBD1	TRBV5-1	15	TRBJ2-2	NA	TGCGCCAGCAGCTCCGGGACAGGTCACACCGGGGAGCTGTTTTTT	CASSSGTGHTGELFF
NA	TRBV6-5	14	TRBJ2-2	NA	TGTGCCAGCAGTTACCGGGTCGGGAACGGGGAGCTGTTTTTT	CASSYRVGNGELFF
NA	TRBV9	13	TRBJ1-3	NA	TGTGCCAGCGGGGATACAGGGAGAACCACCATATATTTT	CASGDTGRTTIYF
NA	TRBV18	16	TRBJ2-1	NA	TGTGCCAGCTCACTTACACAGATCAATTCCTACAATGAGCAGTTCTTC	CASSLTQINSYNEQFF
TRBD1	TRBV5-5	13	TRBJ2-5	NA	TGTGCCAGCAGCCCGGGACAGGGGGAGACCCAGTACTTC	CASSPGQGETQYF
TRBD1	TRBV11-3	15	TRBJ1-1	NA	TGTGCCAGCAGCCTAACCGGGACAGGGGGCACTGAAGCTTTCTTT	CASSLTGTGGTEAFF